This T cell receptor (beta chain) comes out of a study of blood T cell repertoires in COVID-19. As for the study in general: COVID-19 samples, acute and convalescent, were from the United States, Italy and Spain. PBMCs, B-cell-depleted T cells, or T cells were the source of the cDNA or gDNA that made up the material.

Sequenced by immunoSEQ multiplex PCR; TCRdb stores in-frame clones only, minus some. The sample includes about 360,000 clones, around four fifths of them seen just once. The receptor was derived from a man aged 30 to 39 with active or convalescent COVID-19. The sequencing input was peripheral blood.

For the CDR3, the DNA is TGTGCCAGCAGTGACGGTTCACCCCTCCACTTT. It encodes CASSDGSPLHF. V is TRBV25-1 and J is TRBJ1-6, with D uncertain. There are 11 residues in the CDR3. Germline V gene data show CDR1 as MGHDK and CDR2 as SYGVNS. Trimming left V 3 bases short and J 9 bases short, with 3 bases between.